This T cell receptor beta chain came from a study of blood T cell repertoires in COVID-19. As handled by the study authors: For nucleated cells, counts were estimated from reference gene primer amplification. Data came from immunoSEQ multiplex PCR; TCRdb stores just in-frame clones and leaves some out. V and J calls plus clone size are reproduced from that table; the DNA served to infer D and trimming. The repertoire holds roughly 200,000 clones, around 79% seen once, with roughly 12% in the top ten. Trimming took off 3 bases at V and 4 bases at J, with 16 bases between the two ends. The CDR3 extends over 15 amino acids. The germline V gene has CDR1 MDHEN and CDR2 SYDVKM.

This clonotype was sampled from a man aged 45-65 years who had recovered from COVID-19. V gene TRBV28 combines with J gene TRBJ2-7, with D maybe TRBD2 (5 bases). Sequenced: peripheral blood. The CDR3 nucleotides are TGTGCCAGCAGTTTTGCCAGGACTCTTCGGTACGAGCAGTACTTC. Protein: CASSFARTLRYEQYF.